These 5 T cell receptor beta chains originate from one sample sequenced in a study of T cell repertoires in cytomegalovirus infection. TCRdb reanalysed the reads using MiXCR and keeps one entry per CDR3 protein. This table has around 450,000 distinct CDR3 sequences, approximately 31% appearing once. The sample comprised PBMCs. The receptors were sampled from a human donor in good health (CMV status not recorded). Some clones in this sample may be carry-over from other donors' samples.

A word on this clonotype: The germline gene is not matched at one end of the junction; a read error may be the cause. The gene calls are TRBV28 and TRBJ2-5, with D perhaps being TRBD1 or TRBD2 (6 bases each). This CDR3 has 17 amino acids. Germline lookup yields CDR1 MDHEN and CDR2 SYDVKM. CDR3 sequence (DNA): TGTGCCAGCAGTTCCTCTCTAGAGGGGGGCCAACAAGATACCCAGTACTTC. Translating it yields CASSSSLEGGQQDTQYF.

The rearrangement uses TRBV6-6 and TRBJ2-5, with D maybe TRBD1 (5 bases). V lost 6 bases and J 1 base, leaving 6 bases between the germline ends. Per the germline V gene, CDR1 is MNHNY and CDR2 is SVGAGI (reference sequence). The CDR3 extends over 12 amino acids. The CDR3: CASRDTQETQYF. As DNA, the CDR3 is TGTGCCAGCAGGGACACCCAAGAGACCCAGTACTTC.

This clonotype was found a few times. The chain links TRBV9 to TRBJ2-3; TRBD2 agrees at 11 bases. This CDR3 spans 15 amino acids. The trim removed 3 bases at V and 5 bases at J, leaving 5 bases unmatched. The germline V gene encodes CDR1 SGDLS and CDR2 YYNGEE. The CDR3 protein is CASSEGTSGGDTQYF. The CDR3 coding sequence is TGTGCCAGCAGCGAGGGGACTAGCGGAGGAGATACGCAGTATTTT. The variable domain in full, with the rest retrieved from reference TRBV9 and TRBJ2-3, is DSGVTQTPKHLITATGQRVTLRCSPRSGDLSVYWYQQSLDQGLQFLIQYYNGEERAKGNILERFSAQQFPDLHSELNLSSLELGDSALYFCASSEGTSGGDTQYFGPGTRLTVL.

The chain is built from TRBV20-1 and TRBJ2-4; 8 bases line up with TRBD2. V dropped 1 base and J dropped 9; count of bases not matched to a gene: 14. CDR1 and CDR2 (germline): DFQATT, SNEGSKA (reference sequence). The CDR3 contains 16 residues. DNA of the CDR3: TGCAGTGCTAGAGTAGCGGGACGGGGTGTAGGTGGCATTCAGTACTTC. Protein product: CSARVAGRGVGGIQYF.

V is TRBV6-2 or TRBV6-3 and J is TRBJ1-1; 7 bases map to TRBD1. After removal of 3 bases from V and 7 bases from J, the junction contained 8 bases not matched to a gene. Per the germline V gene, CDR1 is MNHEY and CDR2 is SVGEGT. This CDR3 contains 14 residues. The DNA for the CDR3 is TGTGCCAGCAGTTATAACCAACAGGGGAATGAAGCTTTCTTT. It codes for CASSYNQQGNEAFF.